This T cell receptor (beta chain) was identified in a study of cytomegalovirus exposure and HLA in healthy donors. Researchers ran the PCR with 60 Vbeta and 13 Jbeta primers. The assay was immunoSEQ multiplex PCR, and TCRdb's table has in-frame clones only and misses some. Its table lists about 160,000 clones. The CDR3 runs 14 residues. V was clipped by 7 bases and J by 7 bases, with 17 bases between them. Germline V gene lookup returns CDR1 LNHDA and CDR2 SQIVND (reference sequence). The source is a woman aged 55-75 years in good health and CMV-seronegative. The chain employs TRBV19 and TRBJ1-5, with D possibly TRBD1 on 6 matching bases. Sequencing was carried out using PBMCs. The CDR3 coding sequence is TGTGCCAGTAACTACAGGGAGATTGGGCAGCCCCAGCATTTT. Translation: CASNYREIGQPQHF.